The next 20 T cell receptor beta chains were all read from a single sample in a study of shared clonotypes between healthy human individuals. Data came from immunoSEQ multiplex PCR; TCRdb stores just in-frame clones and leaves some out. The sample carries around 510,000 clones, roughly four fifths recorded once. The sequencing input was PBMCs. The receptors were gathered from a woman in her thirties or forties in good health. Some clones in this sample may be carry-over from other donors' samples.

The chain uses TRBV29-1 and TRBJ1-3; D gene uncertain. Trimming left V 4 bases short and J 2 bases short, with 9 bases between. This CDR3 region has 13 residues. CDR1 and CDR2 (germline): SQVTM, ANQGSEA. For the CDR3, the DNA is TGCAGCGTTGGCCCGACGGCTGGAAACACCATATATTTT. Amino acids: CSVGPTAGNTIYF.

The V and J genes are TRBV6-1 and TRBJ2-3; the D gene is possibly TRBD1 (5 bases). Germline V gene lookup returns CDR1 MNHNS and CDR2 SASEGT. The CDR3 is 16 amino acids. Trimming removed 4 bases from V and 6 bases from J, with 20 bases in between. CDR3 DNA sequence: TGTGCCAGCAGTGCGAGATTCAGGGAACCCGAGGATACGCAGTATTTT. This sequence encodes CASSARFREPEDTQYF.

The chain carries TRBV5-6 and TRBJ2-2; D might be TRBD2 (6 bases). This CDR3 has 15 amino acids. Germline lookup yields CDR1 SGHDT and CDR2 YYEEEE. V was cut by 4 bases and J by 5 bases, with 15 bases left in between. The CDR3 loop is CASSRDFGETGELFF. DNA for the CDR3: TGTGCCAGCAGCCGGGACTTTGGGGAAACCGGGGAGCTGTTTTTT.

The chain recombines TRBV27 with TRBJ2-1; TRBD2 aligns across 13 bases. The CDR3 is made up of 14 amino acids. V was pared by 6 bases and J by 10 bases, with 6 bases of the junction left unmatched. CDR1 MNHEY and CDR2 SMNVEV come from the germline V gene (reference sequence). The CDR3 bases are TGTGCCAGCAGGGGACTAGCGGGACGGGGGGAGCAGTTCTTC. It is translated as CASRGLAGRGEQFF.

This clone appeared many times. The chain uses TRBV28 and TRBJ2-7; tentative D call: TRBD2 (6 bases). CDR3 size: 13 residues. The V end lost 5 bases, the J end lost 4 bases, and 12 bases lay between the germline ends. Germline CDR1 and CDR2: MDHEN and SYDVKM. DNA for the CDR3: TGTGCCAGCAGTCCCGGGAGCTTGTACGAGCAGTACTTC. Residues: CASSPGSLYEQYF.

This chain connects TRBV9 to TRBJ2-3; no clear D gene. V gave up 0 bases and J gave up 2 bases, with 10 bases separating them. The CDR3 spans 15 residues. Germline V gene data show CDR1 as SGDLS and CDR2 as YYNGEE. The CDR3 nucleotides read TGTGCCAGCAGCGTAGGCCATGACCCCACAGATACGCAGTATTTT. Translated, it gives CASSVGHDPTDTQYF.

Many counts were recorded for this clone. The V and J genes are TRBV28 and TRBJ2-7; TRBD2 agrees at 7 bases. Trimming cost V 10 bases and J 3 bases; bases outside gene matches: 18. CDR1 MDHEN and CDR2 SYDVKM come from the germline V gene. The CDR3 sequence is 16 residues long. CDR3: CATLPASGGRVYEQYF. CDR3 nucleotide sequence: TGTGCCACCCTCCCCGCTAGCGGAGGACGGGTCTACGAGCAGTACTTC.

This rearrangement joins TRBV4-1 to TRBJ2-1; D possibly corresponds to TRBD2 (6 bases). Germline-derived CDR1 and CDR2 are MGHRA and YSYEKL. The CDR3 loop spans 14 amino acids. V lost 0 bases, J lost 12 bases, and 15 bases lay in between. CDR3 coding DNA: TGCGCCAGCAGCCAAGAAGGAGGGACTCGAGGGCAGTTCTTC. This sequence encodes CASSQEGGTRGQFF.

The rearrangement links TRBV5-1 to TRBJ2-2; 8 positions agree with TRBD1. Germline V CDR1 and CDR2: SGHRS, YFSETQ. The trim removed 5 bases at V and 1 base at J, leaving 1 base unmatched. The CDR3 loop spans 14 amino acids. DNA for the CDR3: TGCGCCAGCAGGGGGACAGGGAACACCGGGGAGCTGTTTTTT. Protein product: CASRGTGNTGELFF.

V gene TRBV2 combines with J gene TRBJ1-4; TRBD1 might be the D (6 bases). CDR1 is SNHLY, CDR2 FYNNEI, per germline. V was cut by 6 bases and J by 6 bases, with 17 bases left in between. The CDR3 runs 15 residues. The CDR3 here is CASRGGQPAHEKLFF. The CDR3 DNA reads TGTGCCAGCAGGGGCGGACAGCCAGCCCATGAAAAACTGTTTTTT.

This clone was recorded a few times. The chain uses TRBV1 and TRBJ1-2. TRBV1 is an annotated pseudogene. The CDR3 has 15 residues. The CDR3 sequence: CTSSHVVRKTYGYTF. The CDR3 DNA follows: TGCACCAGCAGTCACGTTGTGCGAAAGACCTATGGCTACACCTTC.

This clone has a handful of counts. J is TRBJ1-2 and V is TRBV6-6; the match to TRBD1 covers 10 bases. Germline CDR1 reads MNHNY; CDR2 reads SVGAGI (reference sequence). Unmatched junction bases numbered 2, after V lost 2 bases and J lost 2 bases. The CDR3 is 15 residues long. CDR3 loop: CASSYVTGGNYGYTF. Here the CDR3 DNA reads TGTGCCAGCAGTTACGTGACAGGGGGCAACTATGGCTACACCTTC.

The V call is TRBV6-1, the J call TRBJ1-2, with D tentatively TRBD1 (6 bases). This CDR3 comprises 15 residues. The germline gives CDR1 MNHNS, CDR2 SASEGT. The V gene lost 3 bases and the J gene lost 6 bases, with 17 bases spanning the gap. The CDR3 reads CASSDAEGGRDGYTF. CDR3 DNA sequence: TGTGCCAGCAGTGACGCCGAGGGGGGGCGAGATGGCTACACCTTC.

The CDR3 DNA reads TGTGCCAGCAGTTTCACAGGGGAGCCCTTTCAGAAACCCCCCTATGGCTACACCTTC. Translation gives CASSFTGEPFQKPPYGYTF. The chain employs TRBV28 and TRBJ1-2; TRBD1 matches at 7 bases. Germline CDR1 and CDR2: MDHEN and SYDVKM. The length of the CDR3 is 19 residues. Trimming cost V 3 bases and J 4 bases; bases outside gene matches: 20.

The chain couples TRBV27 to TRBJ2-7, with 10 bases aligning to TRBD1. Germline trimming cut 5 bases from V and 6 bases from J; bases unmatched to any gene: 7. There are 14 residues in the CDR3. Germline V CDR1 and CDR2: MNHEY, SMNVEV (reference sequence). This CDR3 is CASSVGGTGAEQYF. The DNA of the CDR3 is TGTGCCAGCAGTGTAGGGGGGACAGGGGCCGAGCAGTACTTC.

V gene TRBV7-9 combines with J gene TRBJ2-1; D gene unclear. The CDR3 is 13 residues long. The V gene lost 3 bases and the J gene lost 8 bases, with 11 bases spanning the gap. Germline CDR1 SEHNR, CDR2 FQNEAQ (reference sequence). The CDR3 loop is CASSFAAIYEQFF. Here the CDR3 DNA reads TGTGCCAGCAGCTTCGCGGCGATTTATGAGCAGTTCTTC. The full variable domain, its missing parts supplied by reference TRBV7-9 and TRBJ2-1, is DTGVSQNPRHKITKRGQNVTFRCDPISEHNRLYWYRQTLGQGPEFLTYFQNEAQLEKSRLLSDRFSAERPKGSFSTLEIQRTEQGDSAMYLCASSFAAIYEQFFGPGTRLTVL.

The V and J genes are TRBV7-8 and TRBJ1-1; no clear D gene. Per the germline V gene, CDR1 is SGHVS and CDR2 is FQNEAQ. This CDR3 has 12 amino acids. Deletions cut 0 bases from V and 10 bases from J, with 9 bases between. As DNA, the CDR3 is TGTGCCAGCAGCTTAGCGCGGGGTGTAGCTTTCTTT. As protein: CASSLARGVAFF.

This clone was detected only a few times. The V call is TRBV7-2, the J call TRBJ1-2; 7 bases agree with TRBD1. The CDR3 runs to 14 residues. Germline CDR1 SGHTA, CDR2 FQGNSA. Losses at the gene ends were 5 bases for V and 0 bases for J; bases not matched to a gene: 3. The CDR3 nucleotides read TGTGCCAGCAGCGAAGGGACAGCTAACTATGGCTACACCTTC. It is translated as CASSEGTANYGYTF. Full variable domain (remainder filled in from reference TRBV7-2 and TRBJ1-2): GAGVSQSPSNKVTEKGKDVELRCDPISGHTALYWYRQSLGQGLEFLIYFQGNSAPDKSGLPSDRFSAERTGGSVSTLTIQRTQQEDSAVYLCASSEGTANYGYTFGSGTRLTVV.

This clone has just a few counts. The chain joins TRBV10-1 to TRBJ1-5; D may be TRBD1 (6 bases). CDR3 length: 16 amino acids. Per germline, CDR1 WNHNN and CDR2 SYGVQD (reference sequence). Deletions cut 3 bases from V and 0 bases from J, with 12 bases between. The CDR3 sequence: CASSDPDRTSNQPQHF. CDR3 DNA: TGCGCCAGCAGTGATCCCGACAGGACTAGCAATCAGCCCCAGCATTTT.

The CDR3, as DNA: TGTGCCAGCAGCTTAGCGGGGCCGGACAGGGGGTACGAGCAGTACTTC. It yields the protein CASSLAGPDRGYEQYF. The chain has TRBV7-6 and TRBJ2-7, with 10 positions matching TRBD1. Germline V gene lookup returns CDR1 SGHVS and CDR2 FNYEAQ. The CDR3 has 16 residues. Germline trimming cut 0 bases from V and 4 bases from J; bases unmatched to any gene: 6.